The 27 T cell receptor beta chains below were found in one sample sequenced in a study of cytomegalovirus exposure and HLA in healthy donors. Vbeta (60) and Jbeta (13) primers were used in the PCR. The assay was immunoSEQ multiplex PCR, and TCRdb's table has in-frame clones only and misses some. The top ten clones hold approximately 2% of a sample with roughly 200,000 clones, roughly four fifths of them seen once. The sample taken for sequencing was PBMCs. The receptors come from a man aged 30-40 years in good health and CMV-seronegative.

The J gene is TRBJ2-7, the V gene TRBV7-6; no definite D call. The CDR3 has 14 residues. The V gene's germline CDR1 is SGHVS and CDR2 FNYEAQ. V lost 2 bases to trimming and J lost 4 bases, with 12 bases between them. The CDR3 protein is CASSLTAVAYEQYF. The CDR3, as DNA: TGTGCCAGCAGCTTAACAGCTGTGGCATACGAGCAGTACTTC.

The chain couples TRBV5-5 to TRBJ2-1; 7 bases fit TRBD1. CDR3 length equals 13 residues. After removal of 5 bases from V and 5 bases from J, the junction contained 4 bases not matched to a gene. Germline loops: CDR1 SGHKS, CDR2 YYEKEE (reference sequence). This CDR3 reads CASSLTGDNEQFF. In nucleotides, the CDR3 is TGTGCCAGCAGTCTTACAGGGGACAATGAGCAGTTCTTC. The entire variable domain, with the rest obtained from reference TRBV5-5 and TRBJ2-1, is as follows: DAGVTQSPTHLIKTRGQQVTLRCSPISGHKSVSWYQQVLGQGPQFIFQYYEKEERGRGNFPDRFSARQFPNYSSELNVNALLLGDSALYLCASSLTGDNEQFFGPGTRLTVL.

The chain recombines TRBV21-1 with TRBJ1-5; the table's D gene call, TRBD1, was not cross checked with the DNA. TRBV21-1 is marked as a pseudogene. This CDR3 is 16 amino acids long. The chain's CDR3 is CASSKGTGGCNQPQHF. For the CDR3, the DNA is TGTGCCAGCAGCAAAGGCACAGGGGGCTGCAATCAGCCCCAGCATTTT.

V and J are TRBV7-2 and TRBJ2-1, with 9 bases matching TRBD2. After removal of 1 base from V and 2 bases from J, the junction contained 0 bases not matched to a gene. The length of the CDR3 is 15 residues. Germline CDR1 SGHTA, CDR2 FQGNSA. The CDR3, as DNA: TGTGCCAGCAGCTTAGGACTAGCGGCCTACAATGAGCAGTTCTTC. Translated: CASSLGLAAYNEQFF.

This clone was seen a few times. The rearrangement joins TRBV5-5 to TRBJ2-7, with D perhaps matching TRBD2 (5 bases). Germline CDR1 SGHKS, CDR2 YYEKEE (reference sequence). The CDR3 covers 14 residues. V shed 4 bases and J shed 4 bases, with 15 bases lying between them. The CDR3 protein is CASSPRDTRYEQYF. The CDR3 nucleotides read TGTGCCAGCAGCCCCCGGGATACGAGGTACGAGCAGTACTTC.

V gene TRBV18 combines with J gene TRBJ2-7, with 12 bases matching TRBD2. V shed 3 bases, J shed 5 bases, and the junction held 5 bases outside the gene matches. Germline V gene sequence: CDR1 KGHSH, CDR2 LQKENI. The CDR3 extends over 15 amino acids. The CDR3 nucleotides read TGTGCCAGCTCACCCGCGACTAGCGGGAGTGACGAGCAGTACTTC. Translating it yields CASSPATSGSDEQYF.

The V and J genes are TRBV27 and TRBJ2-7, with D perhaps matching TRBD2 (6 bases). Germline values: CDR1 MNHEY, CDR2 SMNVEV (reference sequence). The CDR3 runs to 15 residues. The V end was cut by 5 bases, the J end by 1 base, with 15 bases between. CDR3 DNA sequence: TGTGCCAGCAGTCCCTTAGGGGCGGGATCCTACGAGCAGTACTTC. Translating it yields CASSPLGAGSYEQYF.

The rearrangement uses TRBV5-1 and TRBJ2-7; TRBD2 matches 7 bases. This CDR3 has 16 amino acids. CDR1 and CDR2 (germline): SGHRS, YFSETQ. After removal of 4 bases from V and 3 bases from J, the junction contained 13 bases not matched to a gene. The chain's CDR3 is CASSQITPSGYYEQYF. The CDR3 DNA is TGCGCCAGCAGCCAGATAACACCTAGCGGTTACTACGAGCAGTACTTC. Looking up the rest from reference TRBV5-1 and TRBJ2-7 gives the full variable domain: KAGVTQTPRYLIKTRGQQVTLSCSPISGHRSVSWYQQTPGQGLQFLFEYFSETQRNKGNFPGRFSGRQFSNSRSEMNVSTLELGDSALYLCASSQITPSGYYEQYFGPGTRLTVT.

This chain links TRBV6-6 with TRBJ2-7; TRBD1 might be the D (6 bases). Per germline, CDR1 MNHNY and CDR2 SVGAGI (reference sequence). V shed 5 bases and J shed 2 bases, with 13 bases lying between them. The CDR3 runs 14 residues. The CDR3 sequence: CASSIQGTPYEQYF. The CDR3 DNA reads TGTGCCAGCAGTATTCAGGGGACGCCCTACGAGCAGTACTTC.

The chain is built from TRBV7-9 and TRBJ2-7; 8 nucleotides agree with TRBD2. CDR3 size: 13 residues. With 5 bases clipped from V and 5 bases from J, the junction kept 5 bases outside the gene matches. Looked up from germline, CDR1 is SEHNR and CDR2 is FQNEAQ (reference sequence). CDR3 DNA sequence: TGTGCCAGCAGCCCGAGCGGGGGCGACGAGCAGTACTTC. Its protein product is CASSPSGGDEQYF.

CDR3 bases: TGTGCCAGCAGCGTAGGGAACCGGGACAGGCGCACAGATACGCAGTATTTT. Amino acid sequence: CASSVGNRDRRTDTQYF. The chain has TRBV9 and TRBJ2-3; 8 bases align to TRBD1. The V gene's germline CDR1 is SGDLS and CDR2 YYNGEE. This CDR3 has 17 amino acids. V was clipped by 0 bases and J by 1 base; unmatched bases: 7.

In DNA, the CDR3 is TGTGCCAGCAACAGGGGGTATCAGCCCCAGCATTTT. Amino acid sequence: CASNRGYQPQHF. This chain connects TRBV28 to TRBJ1-5, with TRBD1 matching over 8 bases. V was pared by 7 bases and J by 5 bases, with 1 base of the junction left unmatched. The CDR3 sequence is 12 residues long. Germline V gene sequence: CDR1 MDHEN, CDR2 SYDVKM.

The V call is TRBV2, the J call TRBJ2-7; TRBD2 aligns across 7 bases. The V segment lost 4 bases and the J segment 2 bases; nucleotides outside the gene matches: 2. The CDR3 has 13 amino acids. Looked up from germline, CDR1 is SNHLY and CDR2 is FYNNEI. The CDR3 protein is CASSASGTYEQYF. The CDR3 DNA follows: TGTGCCAGCAGTGCTAGCGGTACCTACGAGCAGTACTTC.

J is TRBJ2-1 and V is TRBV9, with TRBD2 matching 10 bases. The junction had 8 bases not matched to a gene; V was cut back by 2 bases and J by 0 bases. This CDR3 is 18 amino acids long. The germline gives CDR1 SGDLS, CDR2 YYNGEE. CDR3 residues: CASSVMTSGPSSYNEQFF. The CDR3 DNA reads TGTGCCAGCAGCGTTATGACTAGCGGGCCAAGCTCCTACAATGAGCAGTTCTTC.

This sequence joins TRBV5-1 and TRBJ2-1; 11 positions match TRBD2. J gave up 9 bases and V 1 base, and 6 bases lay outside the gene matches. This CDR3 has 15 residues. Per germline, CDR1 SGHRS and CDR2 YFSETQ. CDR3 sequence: CASSLTSGSTVEQFF. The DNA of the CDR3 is TGCGCCAGCAGCTTGACTAGCGGGAGTACCGTTGAGCAGTTCTTC.

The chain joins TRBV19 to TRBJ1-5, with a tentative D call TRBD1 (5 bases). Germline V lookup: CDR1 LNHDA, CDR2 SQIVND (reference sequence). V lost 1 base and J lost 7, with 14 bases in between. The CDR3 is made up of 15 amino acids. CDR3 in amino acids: CASSIVGGGEQPQHF. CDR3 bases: TGTGCCAGTAGTATAGTCGGTGGGGGGGAACAGCCCCAGCATTTT.

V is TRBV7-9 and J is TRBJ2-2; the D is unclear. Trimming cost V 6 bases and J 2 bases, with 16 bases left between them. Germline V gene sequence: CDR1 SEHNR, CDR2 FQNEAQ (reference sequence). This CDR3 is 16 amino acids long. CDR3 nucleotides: TGTGCCAGCAGACAAACCCAGGTACTCAACACCGGGGAGCTGTTTTTT. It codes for CASRQTQVLNTGELFF.

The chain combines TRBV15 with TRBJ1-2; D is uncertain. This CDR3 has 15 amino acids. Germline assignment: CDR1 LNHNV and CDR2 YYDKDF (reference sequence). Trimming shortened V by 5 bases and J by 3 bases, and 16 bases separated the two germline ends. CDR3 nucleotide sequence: TGTGCCACCAGCTCGCGCGGGTGGGAGTACTATGGCTACACCTTC. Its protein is CATSSRGWEYYGYTF.

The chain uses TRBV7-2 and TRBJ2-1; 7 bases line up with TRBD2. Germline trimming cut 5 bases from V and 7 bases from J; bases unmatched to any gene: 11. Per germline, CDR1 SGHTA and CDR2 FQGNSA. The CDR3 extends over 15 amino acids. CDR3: CASSPHIARGNEQFF. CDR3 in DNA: TGTGCCAGCAGCCCTCATATAGCGCGGGGGAATGAGCAGTTCTTC.

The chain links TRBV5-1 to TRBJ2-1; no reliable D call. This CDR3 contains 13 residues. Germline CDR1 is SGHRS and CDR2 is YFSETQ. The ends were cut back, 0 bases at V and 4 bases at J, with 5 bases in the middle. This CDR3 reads CASSLGSYNEQFF. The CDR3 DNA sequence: TGCGCCAGCAGCTTGGGCAGTTACAATGAGCAGTTCTTC. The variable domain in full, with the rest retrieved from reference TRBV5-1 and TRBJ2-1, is KAGVTQTPRYLIKTRGQQVTLSCSPISGHRSVSWYQQTPGQGLQFLFEYFSETQRNKGNFPGRFSGRQFSNSRSEMNVSTLELGDSALYLCASSLGSYNEQFFGPGTRLTVL.

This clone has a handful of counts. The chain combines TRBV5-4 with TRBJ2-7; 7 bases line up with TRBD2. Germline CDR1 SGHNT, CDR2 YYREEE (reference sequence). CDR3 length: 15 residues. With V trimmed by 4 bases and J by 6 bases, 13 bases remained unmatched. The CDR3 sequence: CASSQDWEGRSEQYF. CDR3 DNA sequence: TGTGCCAGCAGCCAAGATTGGGAGGGCAGGTCCGAGCAGTACTTC.

CDR3 residues: CSVVMLWAGSYEQYF. For the CDR3, the DNA is TGCAGCGTTGTTATGTTGTGGGCGGGATCCTACGAGCAGTACTTC. The chain employs TRBV29-1 and TRBJ2-7, with TRBD2 as a possible D gene (6 bases). Per the germline V gene, CDR1 is SQVTM and CDR2 is ANQGSEA. Trimming shortened V by 4 bases and J by 1 base, and 17 bases separated the two germline ends. This CDR3 has 15 amino acids.

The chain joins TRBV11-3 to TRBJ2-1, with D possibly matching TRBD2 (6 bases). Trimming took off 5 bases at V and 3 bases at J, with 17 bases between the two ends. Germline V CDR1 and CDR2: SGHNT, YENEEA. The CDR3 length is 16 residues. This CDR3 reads CASSVQTSPLYNEQFF. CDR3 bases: TGTGCCAGCAGCGTACAAACTAGCCCCCTCTACAATGAGCAGTTCTTC.

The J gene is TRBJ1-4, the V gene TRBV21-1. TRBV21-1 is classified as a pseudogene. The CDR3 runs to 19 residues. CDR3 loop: CASSKDGDSREITNEKLFF. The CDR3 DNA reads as TGTGCCAGCAGCAAAGATGGTGACTCGAGAGAGATAACTAATGAAAAACTGTTTTTT.

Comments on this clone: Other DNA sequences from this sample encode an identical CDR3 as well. The CDR3 region is CASSQEGLAGTYEQYF. The CDR3 bases are TGCGCCAGCAGCCAAGAAGGGCTAGCGGGAACCTACGAGCAGTACTTC. J is TRBJ2-7 and V is TRBV4-1, with 9 bases lining up with TRBD2. J lost 2 bases, V lost 0 bases, and 5 bases had no gene match. Germline V gene sequence: CDR1 MGHRA, CDR2 YSYEKL. CDR3 length equals 16 residues.

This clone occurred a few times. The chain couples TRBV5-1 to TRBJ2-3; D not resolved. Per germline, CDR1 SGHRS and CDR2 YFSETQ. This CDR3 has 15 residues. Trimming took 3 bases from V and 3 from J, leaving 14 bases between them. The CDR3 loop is CASSWSEFRTDTQYF. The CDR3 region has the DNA TGCGCCAGCAGCTGGTCGGAGTTCCGGACAGATACGCAGTATTTT.

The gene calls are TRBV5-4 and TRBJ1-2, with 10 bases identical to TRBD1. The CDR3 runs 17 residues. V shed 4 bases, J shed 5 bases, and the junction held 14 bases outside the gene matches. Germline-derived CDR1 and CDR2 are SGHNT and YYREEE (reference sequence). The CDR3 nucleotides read TGTGCCAGCAGCGATAGGACAGGGGGAGCTAGGGGGTATGGCTACACCTTC. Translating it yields CASSDRTGGARGYGYTF.